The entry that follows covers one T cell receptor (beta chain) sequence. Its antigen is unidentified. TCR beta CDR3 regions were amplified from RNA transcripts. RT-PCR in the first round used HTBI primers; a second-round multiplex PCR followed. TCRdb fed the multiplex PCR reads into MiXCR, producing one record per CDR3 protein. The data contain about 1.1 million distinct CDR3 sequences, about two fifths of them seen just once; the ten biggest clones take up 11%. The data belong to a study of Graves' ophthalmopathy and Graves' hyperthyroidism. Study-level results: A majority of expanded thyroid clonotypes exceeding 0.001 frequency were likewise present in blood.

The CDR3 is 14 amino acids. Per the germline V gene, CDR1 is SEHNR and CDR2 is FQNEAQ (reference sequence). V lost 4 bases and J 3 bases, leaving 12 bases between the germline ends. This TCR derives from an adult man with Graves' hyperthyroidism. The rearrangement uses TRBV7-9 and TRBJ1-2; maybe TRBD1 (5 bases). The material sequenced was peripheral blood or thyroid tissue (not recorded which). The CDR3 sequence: CASSSSRGDYGYTF. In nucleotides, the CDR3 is TGTGCCAGCAGCTCCTCGAGGGGTGACTATGGCTACACCTTC.